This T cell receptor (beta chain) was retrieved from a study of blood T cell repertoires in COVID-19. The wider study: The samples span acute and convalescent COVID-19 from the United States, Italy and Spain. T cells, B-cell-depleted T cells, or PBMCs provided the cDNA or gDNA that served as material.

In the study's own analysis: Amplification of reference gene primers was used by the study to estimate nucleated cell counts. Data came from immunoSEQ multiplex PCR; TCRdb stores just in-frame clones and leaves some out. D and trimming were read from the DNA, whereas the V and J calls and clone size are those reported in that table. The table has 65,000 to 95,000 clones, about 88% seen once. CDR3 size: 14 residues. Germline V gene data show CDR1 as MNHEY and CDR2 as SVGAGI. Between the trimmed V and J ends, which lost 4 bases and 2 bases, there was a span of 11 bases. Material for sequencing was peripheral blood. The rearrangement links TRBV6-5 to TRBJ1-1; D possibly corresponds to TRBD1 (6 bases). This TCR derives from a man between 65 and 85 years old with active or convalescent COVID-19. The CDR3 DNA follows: TGTGCCAGCAGTTTGACAGGATTAAACACTGAAGCTTTCTTT. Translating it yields CASSLTGLNTEAFF.